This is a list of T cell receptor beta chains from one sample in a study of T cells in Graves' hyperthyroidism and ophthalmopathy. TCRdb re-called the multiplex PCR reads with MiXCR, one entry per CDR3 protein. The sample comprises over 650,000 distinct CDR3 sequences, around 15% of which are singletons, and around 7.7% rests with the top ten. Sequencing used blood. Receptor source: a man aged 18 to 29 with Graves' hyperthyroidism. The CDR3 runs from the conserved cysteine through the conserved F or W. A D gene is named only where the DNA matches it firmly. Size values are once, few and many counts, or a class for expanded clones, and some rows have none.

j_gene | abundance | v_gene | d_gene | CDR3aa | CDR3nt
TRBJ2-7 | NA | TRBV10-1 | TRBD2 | CASSGGTSGRGDEQYF | TGCGCCAGCAGTGGGGGGACTAGCGGGAGGGGCGACGAGCAGTACTTC
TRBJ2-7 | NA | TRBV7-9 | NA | CASSQRRLGAYEQYF | TGTGCCAGCAGCCAACGGCGGTTGGGGGCCTACGAGCAGTACTTC
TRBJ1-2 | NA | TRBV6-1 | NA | CASSPGDTSLADGYTF | TGTGCCAGCTCCCCCGGGGACACCTCCCTAGCAGATGGCTACACCTTC
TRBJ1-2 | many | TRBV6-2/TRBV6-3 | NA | CASRLPTGLYGYTF | TGTGCCAGCAGGCTACCGACGGGACTCTATGGCTACACCTTC
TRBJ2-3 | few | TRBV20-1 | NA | CSAATWDSTDTQYF | TGCAGTGCTGCGACATGGGACAGCACAGATACGCAGTATTTT
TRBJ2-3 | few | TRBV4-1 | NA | CASSQKHGADTQYF | TGCGCCAGCAGCCAAAAACATGGAGCAGATACGCAGTATTTT
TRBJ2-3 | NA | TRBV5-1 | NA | CASSLAAAGSITDTQYF | TGCGCCAGCAGCTTGGCCGCCGCGGGCAGTATCACAGATACGCAGTATTTT
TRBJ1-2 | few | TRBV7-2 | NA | CASSLGGGVIGYTF | TGTGCCAGCAGCTTAGGGGGGGGAGTGATTGGCTACACCTTC
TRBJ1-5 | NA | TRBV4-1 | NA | CASSPYHSNQPQHF | TGCGCCAGCAGCCCCTATCATAGCAATCAGCCCCAGCATTTT
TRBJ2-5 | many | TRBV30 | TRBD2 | CAQQFPGGDGETQYF | TGTGCCCAGCAGTTTCCGGGAGGGGACGGGGAGACCCAGTACTTC
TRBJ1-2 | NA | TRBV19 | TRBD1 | CASKMAQGAFWDGYTF | TGTGCCAGTAAAATGGCTCAGGGGGCGTTCTGGGATGGCTACACCTTC
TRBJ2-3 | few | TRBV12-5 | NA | CASGLPGTQYF | TGTGCTAGTGGTTTGCCGGGAACGCAGTATTTT
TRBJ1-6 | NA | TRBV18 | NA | CASSPPGEWGNSPLHF | TGTGCCAGCTCACCACCGGGGGAGTGGGGTAATTCACCCCTCCACTTT
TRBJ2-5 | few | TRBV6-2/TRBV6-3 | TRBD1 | CASSYFDRGRRETQYF | TGTGCCAGCAGTTACTTCGACAGGGGGCGTCGGGAGACCCAGTACTTC
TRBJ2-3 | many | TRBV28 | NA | CASSPGRDTQYF | TGTGCCAGCAGCCCGGGGAGAGATACGCAGTATTTT
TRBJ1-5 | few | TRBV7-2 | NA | CASSLASDQINQPQHF | TGTGCCAGCAGCTTAGCGTCCGATCAGATTAATCAGCCCCAGCATTTT
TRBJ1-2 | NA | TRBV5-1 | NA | CASRVQPGDQGGYTF | TGCGCCAGCAGGGTACAACCGGGAGATCAAGGGGGCTACACCTTC
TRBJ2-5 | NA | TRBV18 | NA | CASSEHKETQYF | TGTGCCAGCTCAGAACATAAAGAGACCCAGTACTTC
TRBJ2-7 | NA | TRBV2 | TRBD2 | CASSLLAFSSYEQYF | TGTGCCAGCAGTTTACTAGCGTTCAGCTCCTACGAGCAGTACTTC
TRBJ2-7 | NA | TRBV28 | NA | CASSLIGGRNEQYF | TGTGCCAGCAGTTTAATCGGGGGTAGGAACGAGCAGTACTTC